This T cell receptor (beta chain) was sequenced in a study of blood T cells in healthy people across ages (dated by TCRdb to the mid-2010s). About the study as a whole: Template switching captured roughly one uniquely barcoded TCR beta cDNA molecule per two T cells in model experiments. The study measured age-related changes in TCR beta repertoire diversity using deep sequencing normalized with unique cDNA molecular identifiers. Donors were grouped into four age groups: young (average approximately 16 years), middle-aged (approximately 41), aged (62) and long-lived (just over 80). To avoid experimental bias, donors of different ages were randomly spread across the sequencing lanes. Two additional independent replicas of 1 million unique cDNA reads from the same blood draw were analyzed for two donors (one aged 18 to 29 and one aged 80 or older).

Remarks on this clonotype: The antigen this receptor binds is unknown. No much larger clone exists at a distance of one base, and base qualities are not known.

Systemically healthy Caucasian individuals from Russia, 39 in total and aged roughly 6 to 100 years, were included as donors. About 9.1 milliliters of peripheral blood were collected from each donor into EDTA-treated Vacutainer tubes. Ficoll-Paque density-gradient centrifugation was used to isolate PBMCs, with at least 6.5 million obtained per sample. Total RNA, at least 6 micrograms per sample, was extracted from PBMCs with Trizol reagent. Naive CD45RAhigh/CD27high T cell percentages were measured by flow cytometry on a PBMC aliquot from every donor. Overall study outcomes, separate from this receptor: Observed TCR beta diversity per million T cells fell roughly linearly with age, and a significant reduction was already apparent by age approximately 41. Total diversity estimates from one million sequenced T cells were considered lower bounds and underestimates. Because profiling used bulk unsorted PBMCs, naive and antigen-experienced compartments could not be compared conclusively. The percentage of naive T cells measured by flow cytometry correlated strongly with observed TCR beta diversity. Because donor CMV infection status was unknown, age-related changes in expanded clonotypes were potentially confounded. Compared with the aged group, the long-lived group had more naive CD4+ T cells, fewer expanded clones and increased TCR diversity, a pattern suggesting age selection.

The method was 5' RACE. Sequencing instrument: Illumina HiSeq 2500. A second PCR of roughly 7 to 12 cycles was run with a J-beta primer mix and a sample-barcoded 5' primer. A template-switch 5' adaptor carrying 12 random nucleotides introduced a unique molecular identifier onto each TCR beta cDNA molecule. Each sample yielded at least 3 million CDR3-containing paired-end reads. First-strand cDNA synthesis was performed from all RNA using the Mint cDNA synthesis kit, with priming by a TRBC-specific oligonucleotide. Following uracil-DNA glycosylase treatment, all cDNA underwent a first 18-cycle PCR with the universal primers M1SS and BC2_uni_R. The paper's processing steps were these. Each sample was normalized by randomly selecting 1 million high-quality reads, each carrying a distinct molecular identifier. Reads sharing molecular identifiers were discarded rather than binned into consensus sequences. CDR3 identification, clonotype clustering and error correction used MiTCR with a Q25 quality threshold and the strictest error-elimination algorithm. A nonparametric unseen species model using Euler transformation provided a lower-bound estimate of total TCR beta diversity. TCRdb cleaned the public reads at Q25 with fastp, built clones with MiXCR and kept in-frame beta chains. Duplicate CDR3 protein sequences are folded into a single record with the most common DNA and genes. The V and J calls were not made by the authors but by TCRdb's processing. This sample holds about 2 million distinct CDR3 sequences; about 49% were observed only once. Approximately 2.1% of the sample lies in the top ten.

The sample consisted of blood. The receptor was isolated from a woman aged 40-49 years in good health.

The nucleotides read TGTGCCACCAGGACTGAATTTTTGCCTTACGAGCAGTACTTC. This is translated as CATRTEFLPYEQYF. The sequence joins TRBV28 to TRBJ2-7; the D gene is perhaps TRBD2, on 5 matching bases. The cysteine opens and the phenylalanine closes a CDR3 of 14 amino acids. Only CDR3 DNA remains: 42 bases, in frame from the first base. CDR1 is given as MDHEN and CDR2 as SYDVKM, both from the germline V gene. V loses 10 bases of germline sequence and J loses 4 bases, and the interval between the two ends is 20 bases.